One and the same sample provided the 27 T cell receptor beta chains below, sequenced in a study of shared clonotypes between healthy human individuals. Assay: immunoSEQ multiplex PCR; the TCRdb copy retains only in-frame clones and omits some. The sample includes approximately 2.5 million clones, around nine tenths of them seen just once. The sample taken for sequencing was naive CD4+ T cells sorted from blood. The subset: CD45RA+ positively selected. The receptors stem from a man aged 18 to 35 in good health.

This chain uses TRBV10-2 with TRBJ1-2; the match to TRBD1 covers 7 bases. The CDR3 loop spans 15 amino acids. Germline CDR1 is WSHSY and CDR2 is SAAADI. V lost 3 bases to trimming and J lost 9 bases; unmatched junction nucleotides: 13. CDR3 nucleotide sequence: TGCGCCAGCAGTGATAGCCCGGGAACAGGGGAGCGCTACACCTTC. Translation: CASSDSPGTGERYTF.

This chain uses TRBV5-6 with TRBJ2-4, with D unresolved. Germline CDR1 and CDR2: SGHDT and YYEEEE. The CDR3 runs 16 residues. The V end was cut by 2 bases, the J end by 0 bases, with 12 bases between. The CDR3 DNA reads TGTGCCAGCAGCTTCACAGTGCTACTAGCCAAAAACATTCAGTACTTC. Encoded protein: CASSFTVLLAKNIQYF.

The V and J genes are TRBV5-1 and TRBJ2-3; D not resolved. The germline CDR1 and CDR2 sequences are SGHRS and YFSETQ. Trimming cost V 0 bases and J 1 base, with 9 bases left between them. The CDR3 totals 15 residues. In DNA form, the CDR3 reads TGCGCCAGCAGCTTGGCACAAATTCGCACAGATACGCAGTATTTT. Its protein product is CASSLAQIRTDTQYF.

The chain employs TRBV28 and TRBJ2-3, with 7 bases matching TRBD2. CDR1 and CDR2 from the germline V gene are MDHEN and SYDVKM. The ends lost 2 bases at V and 4 bases at J; junction bases unmatched: 15. The CDR3 has 18 amino acids. CDR3 bases: TGTGCCAGCAGTTTACCCTCTCGAGGGCGGGGAGGGGCAGATACGCAGTATTTT. This encodes CASSLPSRGRGGADTQYF.

The CDR3 loop is CASSLSGTSGSAQYF. The DNA of the CDR3 is TGTGCCAGCAGCTTAAGCGGGACTAGCGGGTCGGCCCAGTACTTC. The chain employs TRBV7-9 and TRBJ2-5; 12 bases match TRBD2. Germline CDR1 is SEHNR and CDR2 is FQNEAQ (reference sequence). Trimming removed 2 bases from V and 9 bases from J; junction bases left unmatched: 7. This CDR3 has 15 amino acids.

The chain employs TRBV18 and TRBJ2-1; 11 positions match TRBD1. The germline V gene encodes CDR1 KGHSH and CDR2 LQKENI. The CDR3 is made up of 15 amino acids. Trimming cost V 6 bases and J 6 bases; bases outside gene matches: 7. Here the CDR3 reads CASSRGQGAVNEQFF. The CDR3 DNA sequence: TGTGCCAGCTCCCGTGGACAGGGGGCGGTCAATGAGCAGTTCTTC.

V usage is TRBV5-6 and J usage is TRBJ1-5; D remains unclear. Trimming cost V 6 bases and J 2 bases, with 18 bases left between them. Looked up from germline, CDR1 is SGHDT and CDR2 is YYEEEE. The CDR3 runs 16 residues. The chain's CDR3 is CASTLRAAWGNQPQHF. As DNA, the CDR3 is TGTGCCAGCACCCTGAGGGCCGCCTGGGGCAATCAGCCCCAGCATTTT. The variable domain in full, completed from reference TRBV5-6 and TRBJ1-5, reads DAGVTQSPTHLIKTRGQQVTLRCSPKSGHDTVSWYQQALGQGPQFIFQYYEEEERQRGNFPDRFSGHQFPNYSSELNVNALLLGDSALYLCASTLRAAWGNQPQHFGDGTRLSIL.

The chain links TRBV5-1 to TRBJ1-3, with D unclear. Germline CDR1 reads SGHRS; CDR2 reads YFSETQ. V shed 4 bases and J shed 0 bases, with 11 bases lying between them. The CDR3 totals 15 residues. The CDR3 nucleotides read TGCGCCAGCAGCAGAGAAAGAGGCTCTGGAAACACCATATATTTT. It yields the protein CASSRERGSGNTIYF. Using reference TRBV5-1 and TRBJ1-3 for the parts outside the CDR3, the full variable domain is KAGVTQTPRYLIKTRGQQVTLSCSPISGHRSVSWYQQTPGQGLQFLFEYFSETQRNKGNFPGRFSGRQFSNSRSEMNVSTLELGDSALYLCASSRERGSGNTIYFGEGSWLTVV.

This chain's CDR3 is CASRDGTGVTDTQYF. The CDR3 DNA reads TGCGCCAGCAGAGACGGGACAGGAGTAACCGATACGCAGTATTTT. The rearrangement uses TRBV5-1 and TRBJ2-3; TRBD1 matches 8 bases. CDR1 and CDR2 (germline): SGHRS, YFSETQ. J gave up 6 bases and V 5 bases, and 11 bases lay outside the gene matches. The CDR3 has 15 residues.

Turning to this clone: At one end, the junction sequence differs from germline, possibly due to a read error. V usage is TRBV2 and J usage is TRBJ2-7; 8 nucleotides line up with TRBD1. The CDR3 sequence is 14 residues long. The germline CDR1 and CDR2 sequences are SNHLY and FYNNEI. The CDR3 here is CASSGTGTPYEQCF. The DNA of the CDR3 is TGTGCCAGCAGTGGGACAGGGACCCCCTACGAGCAGTGCTTC.

The J gene is TRBJ2-3, the V gene TRBV6-5; no definite D call. V was shortened by 6 bases and J by 1 base, with 11 bases between the two germline ends. The CDR3 length is 14 residues. Germline V lookup: CDR1 MNHEY, CDR2 SVGAGI. The CDR3 DNA sequence: TGTGCCAGCAGCCCCGGTTGGGGCACAGATACGCAGTATTTT. It is translated as CASSPGWGTDTQYF.

The chain couples TRBV5-5 to TRBJ2-5; TRBD2 matches at 8 bases. Germline V gene sequence: CDR1 SGHKS, CDR2 YYEKEE (reference sequence). This CDR3 has 16 residues. With 5 bases clipped from V and 5 bases from J, the junction kept 14 bases outside the gene matches. The CDR3 DNA reads TGTGCCAGCAGAATCGACGGAGGGCCGGGAGGGGAGACCCAGTACTTC. It translates to CASRIDGGPGGETQYF.

The chain uses TRBV5-1 and TRBJ2-7; unclear D gene. Germline assignment: CDR1 SGHRS and CDR2 YFSETQ. The CDR3 is made up of 13 amino acids. V was cut by 7 bases and J by 0 bases, with 11 bases left in between. CDR3 nucleotide sequence: TGCGCCAGCTCCTCGACCCCCTCCTACGAGCAGTACTTC. As protein: CASSSTPSYEQYF.

The chain employs TRBV5-1 and TRBJ2-5; TRBD2 matches 9 bases. After removal of 1 base from V and 2 bases from J, the junction contained 12 bases not matched to a gene. The CDR3 has 18 amino acids. Germline CDR1 is SGHRS and CDR2 is YFSETQ. CDR3 coding DNA: TGCGCCAGCAGCTTGAGACCCCCGGGCGGGGGGGTGCAAGAGACCCAGTACTTC. Translation gives CASSLRPPGGGVQETQYF.

The chain carries TRBV28 and TRBJ2-7; D gene uncertain. Germline V gene lookup returns CDR1 MDHEN and CDR2 SYDVKM. This CDR3 is 14 amino acids long. The V gene lost 4 bases and the J gene lost 4 bases, with 14 bases spanning the gap. The CDR3 DNA sequence: TGTGCCAGCAGTTCGTCGGGTTACGGATACGAGCAGTACTTC. This codes for CASSSSGYGYEQYF.

The chain has TRBV7-9 and TRBJ2-1; D unclear. This CDR3 contains 11 residues. CDR1 and CDR2 (germline): SEHNR, FQNEAQ (reference sequence). The ends were cut back, 4 bases at V and 10 bases at J, with 8 bases in the middle. CDR3 region: CASSSSAEQFF. In DNA form, the CDR3 reads TGTGCCAGCAGCTCGAGCGCGGAGCAGTTCTTC.

The rearrangement joins TRBV7-9 to TRBJ2-3, with 7 bases aligning to TRBD1. The J segment lost 6 bases and the V segment lost 6 bases, leaving 6 bases of the junction unmatched. CDR3 length equals 13 residues. CDR1 is SEHNR, CDR2 FQNEAQ, per germline (reference sequence). CDR3 nucleotides: TGTGCCAGCAGTATAAGGGGGCGTGATACGCAGTATTTT. Translated, it gives CASSIRGRDTQYF.

The V gene is TRBV7-6, the J gene TRBJ2-2; the D gene is possibly TRBD1 (6 bases). V was clipped by 2 bases and J by 1 base, with 8 bases between them. CDR3 length equals 15 residues. The germline V gene encodes CDR1 SGHVS and CDR2 FNYEAQ. CDR3 DNA: TGTGCCAGCAGCTTAAACAGGGTGAACACCGGGGAGCTGTTTTTT. Translating gives CASSLNRVNTGELFF.

This sequence joins TRBV6-5 and TRBJ2-7; 9 bases match TRBD2. Germline trimming cut 6 bases from V and 4 bases from J; bases unmatched to any gene: 10. CDR1 is MNHEY, CDR2 SVGAGI, per germline. CDR3 length: 15 amino acids. This CDR3 is CASSQKRGAPYEQYF. CDR3 in DNA: TGTGCCAGCAGCCAAAAGCGGGGGGCGCCGTACGAGCAGTACTTC.

The rearrangement joins TRBV18 to TRBJ2-2; the match to TRBD1 covers 7 bases. The length of the CDR3 is 17 residues. The J segment lost 6 bases and the V segment lost 1 base, leaving 11 bases of the junction unmatched. The germline CDR1 and CDR2 sequences are KGHSH and LQKENI. The DNA for the CDR3 is TGTGCCAGCTCACCACAGAGGCTCCCAGGGGGAGCCGGGGAGCTGTTTTTT. As protein: CASSPQRLPGGAGELFF.

The chain joins TRBV2 to TRBJ2-7; D is possibly TRBD1 (5 bases). The V gene lost 3 bases and the J gene lost 6 bases, with 18 bases spanning the gap. This CDR3 has 15 residues. Germline CDR1 and CDR2: SNHLY and FYNNEI. For the CDR3, the DNA is TGTGCCAGCAGTGAGGAGAAGGGGCGCCGACGCGAGCAGTACTTC. Its translation is CASSEEKGRRREQYF.

This chain connects TRBV5-1 to TRBJ2-7; 9 positions match TRBD1. The V gene end was trimmed by 3 bases and the J gene end by 2 bases; junction bases not matched to a gene: 6. This CDR3 region has 15 residues. Germline assignment: CDR1 SGHRS and CDR2 YFSETQ. The chain's CDR3 is CASSSTGGSAYEQYF. For the CDR3, the DNA is TGCGCCAGCAGCTCCACAGGGGGCAGCGCCTACGAGCAGTACTTC. The entire variable domain, with the rest obtained from reference TRBV5-1 and TRBJ2-7, is as follows: KAGVTQTPRYLIKTRGQQVTLSCSPISGHRSVSWYQQTPGQGLQFLFEYFSETQRNKGNFPGRFSGRQFSNSRSEMNVSTLELGDSALYLCASSSTGGSAYEQYFGPGTRLTVT.

The gene calls are TRBV19 and TRBJ1-5; D unclear. Between the trimmed V and J ends, which lost 6 bases and 4 bases, there was a span of 7 bases. The CDR3 spans 12 residues. Germline-derived CDR1 and CDR2 are LNHDA and SQIVND (reference sequence). This chain's CDR3 is CASRDGNQPQHF. CDR3 nucleotide sequence: TGTGCCAGTAGAGATGGGAATCAGCCCCAGCATTTT.

V usage is TRBV2 and J usage is TRBJ1-2; no clear D gene. The germline gives CDR1 SNHLY, CDR2 FYNNEI. V was clipped by 4 bases and J by 8 bases, with 8 bases between them. This CDR3 is built from 11 residues. CDR3 loop: CASSGLLGYTF. The DNA for the CDR3 is TGTGCCAGCAGTGGCCTTCTAGGCTACACCTTC.

V and J are TRBV30 and TRBJ2-7, with D uncertain. The CDR3 totals 13 residues. Germline assignment: CDR1 GTSNPN and CDR2 SVGIG (reference sequence). V dropped 0 bases and J dropped 5 bases, with 11 bases sitting between them. The CDR3 loop reads CAWSVFMGNEQYF. CDR3 sequence (DNA): TGTGCCTGGAGTGTATTTATGGGGAACGAGCAGTACTTC.

The rearrangement joins TRBV5-4 to TRBJ2-2; 10 bases line up with TRBD2. CDR1 is SGHNT, CDR2 YYREEE, per germline (reference sequence). This CDR3 has 18 amino acids. The V gene end was trimmed by 0 bases and the J gene end by 1 base; junction bases not matched to a gene: 6. CDR3 amino acids: CASSLAASGGLNTGELFF. Here the CDR3 DNA reads TGTGCCAGCAGCTTGGCGGCTAGCGGGGGACTGAACACCGGGGAGCTGTTTTTT.

This clone was detected only once. The CDR3 coding sequence is TGTGCCAGCAGTCACGACAGCCTAATACGAATAGCCAAAAACATTCAGTACTTC. This translates into CASSHDSLIRIAKNIQYF. V is TRBV6-4 and J is TRBJ2-4, with D possibly being TRBD1 (5 bases). The germline V gene encodes CDR1 MRHNA and CDR2 SNTAGT. The V end was cut by 5 bases, the J end by 0 bases, with 20 bases between. The CDR3 runs 18 residues.